Each of the 5 T cell receptor beta chains below was sequenced from the same sample in a study of breast tumors, draining lymph nodes, adjacent tissues. TCRdb fed the multiplex PCR reads into MiXCR, producing one record per CDR3 protein. The table shows tens of thousands of distinct CDR3 sequences, with roughly 23% occurring only once. Material for sequencing was breast tumor tissue. These receptors all come from a female donor with breast cancer. Some clones in this sample may be carry-over from other donors' samples.

This clonotype was detected many times. The chain combines TRBV25-1 with TRBJ1-2; D might be TRBD1 (6 bases). The CDR3 loop spans 14 amino acids. Germline-derived CDR1 and CDR2 are MGHDK and SYGVNS. V gave up 4 bases and J gave up 7 bases, with 16 bases separating them. CDR3 coding DNA: TGTGCCAGCAGTGCCCGGGGGGGCGCGGTTGGCTACACCTTC. It encodes CASSARGGAVGYTF.

This chain connects TRBV18 to TRBJ2-5; the match to TRBD1 covers 8 bases. The V segment lost 3 bases and the J segment 2 bases; nucleotides outside the gene matches: 2. The CDR3 has 14 amino acids. Germline lookup yields CDR1 KGHSH and CDR2 LQKENI. CDR3: CASSPTGVQETQYF. As DNA, the CDR3 is TGTGCCAGCTCACCGACAGGGGTTCAAGAGACCCAGTACTTC.

The table lists this clonotype with many counts. The CDR3 nucleotides read TGTGCCAGCAGGGTCCGGGACAGTGCAAGCTCTGGAAACACCATATATTTT. This encodes CASRVRDSASSGNTIYF. V usage is TRBV6-1 and J usage is TRBJ1-3; the match to TRBD1 covers 7 bases. The CDR3 is 17 amino acids. Germline values: CDR1 MNHNS, CDR2 SASEGT. Trimming took 6 bases from V and 0 from J; bases not matched to a gene: 11.

This clonotype came up many times. The rearrangement joins TRBV27 to TRBJ1-2, with TRBD1 matching over 8 bases. CDR3 size: 14 residues. V gave up 2 bases and J gave up 4 bases; unmatched junction bases: 3. Germline CDR1 and CDR2: MNHEY and SMNVEV (reference sequence). This CDR3 is CASSLGTGIYGYTF. CDR3 sequence (DNA): TGTGCCAGCAGTTTAGGGACAGGAATCTATGGCTACACCTTC.

The table lists this clonotype with many counts. The V call is TRBV6-1, the J call TRBJ1-5, with D unresolved. CDR3 length equals 14 residues. V dropped 2 bases and J dropped 5 bases, with 10 bases sitting between them. Per germline, CDR1 MNHNS and CDR2 SASEGT. The CDR3 DNA reads TGTGCCAGCAGTGAACGAAGGGTGGATCAGCCCCAGCATTTT. It encodes CASSERRVDQPQHF.